These T cell receptor beta chains were read from a single sample in a study of post-analysis software for immune sequencing data. Each CDR3 protein is one row after TCRdb ran MiXCR on the PCR reads. The sample holds approximately 440,000 distinct CDR3 sequences, 40% to 55% seen once. Sequences were obtained from blood. The source of these receptors is a girl between 5 and 17 years old with multiple sclerosis. Each CDR3 is given with its conserved first and last residue. The D gene is left open where the match is weak. The size of a clone is reported for some rows only, either as once, few or many, or as a class for expanded clones.

>TRBJ1-2|NA|TRBV9|NA
TGTGCCAGCAACGGCAACTATGGCTACACCTTC
CASNGNYGYTF
>TRBJ2-6|NA|TRBV20-1|NA
TGCAGTGCTAGAGATCTAACGGCGTTTGGGGCCAACGTCCTGACTTTC
CSARDLTAFGANVLTF
>TRBJ2-3|TRBD2|TRBV5-1|NA
TGCGCCAGCAGCGAGGGACTAGTTCAAGGCACAGATACGCAGTATTTT
CASSEGLVQGTDTQYF
>TRBJ2-3|NA|TRBV9|NA
TGTGCCAGCAGCGTAGGGTCCATCCGGGATACGCAGTATTTT
CASSVGSIRDTQYF
>TRBJ1-5|NA|TRBV28|NA
TGTGCCAGCAGTTTATGGGCAGGGCGGGATCAGCCCCAGCATTTT
CASSLWAGRDQPQHF
>TRBJ2-7|NA|TRBV11-1|few
TGTGCCAGCAGACTCCTCGGGGGAGCCTACGAGCAGTACTTC
CASRLLGGAYEQYF
>TRBJ2-5|NA|TRBV5-1|few
TGCGCCAGCAGCTTGAACGGTAACGAAGAGACCCAGTACTTC
CASSLNGNEETQYF
>TRBJ2-1|NA|TRBV29-1|few
TGCACCTCCAGAGGCTCCTACAATGAGCAGTTCTTC
CTSRGSYNEQFF
>TRBJ2-1|NA|TRBV2|few
TGTGCCAGCAGTGAAGTCGATGAGCAGTTCTTC
CASSEVDEQFF
>TRBJ2-7|TRBD1|TRBV5-5|NA
TGTGCCAGCAGCTCCCCCGGCAGGGGGCGAATTTCCGAGCAGTACTTC
CASSSPGRGRISEQYF